This record concerns one T cell receptor beta chain sequence. The V end was cut by 4 bases, the J end by 2 bases, with 17 bases between. The length of the CDR3 is 16 residues. In germline, CDR1 is SGHVS, CDR2 FQNEAQ. This record belongs to a study of technical replicates of blood from a few donors. TCRdb's copy holds only in-frame clones and misses some; the assay was immunoSEQ multiplex PCR. The sample comprises 75,000 to 85,000 clones, approximately 80% of which are singletons, and roughly 3.7% rests with the top ten. V is TRBV7-8 and J is TRBJ2-5; no clear D gene. Sequencing was performed on PBMCs. The sequence came from a human donor in good health. Some clones in this sample may be carry-over from other donors' samples. In DNA form, the CDR3 reads TGTGCCAGCAGCTCCATCGACTGGAAGTTACAAGAGACCCAGTACTTC. It codes for CASSSIDWKLQETQYF.